The rows below give T cell receptor beta chains drawn from one sample of a study of blood T cell repertoires in COVID-19. TCRdb's copy holds only in-frame clones and misses some; the assay was immunoSEQ multiplex PCR. The table includes some 110,000 clones, 75% to 90% detected once. Input material: peripheral blood. These receptors were collected from a man in his 60s with acute or convalescent COVID-19. Both conserved end residues are part of each CDR3. Fields, in order: J gene, clone size, D gene, V gene, CDR3 protein, CDR3 DNA. D genes are given only for firm matches. The listing skips clone size in some rows; elsewhere it reads once, few, many or a size class.

j_call: TRBJ1-2; clone_size: -; d_call: -; v_call: TRBV28; cdr3_aa: CASSLIDYGYTF; cdr3_nt: TGTGCCAGCAGCCTGATAGACTATGGCTACACCTTC
j_call: TRBJ2-7; clone_size: -; d_call: TRBD1; v_call: TRBV5-6; cdr3_aa: CASSLGQGAFAVEQYF; cdr3_nt: TGTGCCAGCAGCTTGGGGCAGGGGGCCTTTGCGGTGGAGCAGTACTTC
j_call: TRBJ1-1; clone_size: few; d_call: -; v_call: TRBV5-1; cdr3_aa: CASSLASTDVEAFF; cdr3_nt: TGCGCCAGCAGCTTGGCTAGCACGGACGTTGAAGCTTTCTTT
j_call: TRBJ1-2; clone_size: -; d_call: -; v_call: TRBV19; cdr3_aa: CASTRRPENYGYTF; cdr3_nt: TGTGCCAGTACCCGGCGGCCAGAAAACTATGGCTACACCTTC
j_call: TRBJ2-2; clone_size: -; d_call: TRBD1; v_call: TRBV7-9; cdr3_aa: CASSSFGQGIGNTGELFF; cdr3_nt: TGTGCCAGCAGCTCGTTTGGACAGGGTATAGGGAACACCGGGGAGCTGTTTTTT
j_call: TRBJ2-7; clone_size: -; d_call: -; v_call: TRBV19; cdr3_aa: CASSWARTSGEQYF; cdr3_nt: TGTGCCAGTAGTTGGGCCAGGACCTCGGGGGAGCAGTACTTC
j_call: TRBJ2-7; clone_size: once; d_call: -; v_call: TRBV18; cdr3_aa: CASSPGAAYEQYF; cdr3_nt: TGTGCCAGCTCACCAGGGGCCGCGTACGAGCAGTACTTC
j_call: TRBJ1-2; clone_size: -; d_call: TRBD1; v_call: TRBV5-1; cdr3_aa: CASSFGTGYGYTF; cdr3_nt: TGCGCCAGCAGCTTTGGGACAGGGTACGGCTACACCTTC
j_call: TRBJ2-5; clone_size: once; d_call: TRBD2; v_call: TRBV3-1/TRBV3-2; cdr3_aa: CASSLSLGGRPQTQYF; cdr3_nt: TGTGCCAGCAGCCTCTCGCTAGGCGGGAGGCCCCAGACCCAGTACTTC
j_call: TRBJ1-2; clone_size: once; d_call: -; v_call: TRBV5-5; cdr3_aa: CASSLGTVWGGYTF; cdr3_nt: TGTGCCAGCAGCTTGGGGACAGTTTGGGGGGGCTACACCTTC
j_call: TRBJ1-2; clone_size: few; d_call: -; v_call: TRBV19; cdr3_aa: CASKLSINYGYTF; cdr3_nt: TGTGCCAGTAAACTCTCCATTAACTATGGCTACACCTTC
j_call: TRBJ2-1; clone_size: -; d_call: TRBD2; v_call: TRBV12-3/TRBV12-4; cdr3_aa: CASSPGLVEQFF; cdr3_nt: TGTGCCAGCAGTCCCGGACTAGTTGAGCAGTTCTTC
j_call: TRBJ1-2; clone_size: -; d_call: TRBD1; v_call: TRBV19; cdr3_aa: CASTQGQANYGYTF; cdr3_nt: TGTGCCAGTACCCAGGGACAGGCTAACTATGGCTACACCTTC
j_call: TRBJ2-7; clone_size: -; d_call: -; v_call: TRBV3-1/TRBV3-2; cdr3_aa: CASSPLRDSYEQYF; cdr3_nt: TGTGCCAGCAGCCCATTACGGGACTCCTACGAGCAGTACTTC
j_call: TRBJ2-7; clone_size: -; d_call: TRBD1; v_call: TRBV5-1; cdr3_aa: CASSSGQGSYEQYF; cdr3_nt: TGCGCCAGCAGCTCCGGACAGGGCTCCTACGAGCAGTACTTC
j_call: TRBJ1-1; clone_size: -; d_call: TRBD1; v_call: TRBV29-1; cdr3_aa: CSGARGRVNTEAFF; cdr3_nt: TGCAGCGGGGCAAGGGGGCGGGTCAACACTGAAGCTTTCTTT
j_call: TRBJ1-4; clone_size: once; d_call: -; v_call: TRBV24-1; cdr3_aa: CATSDSTGTNEKLFF; cdr3_nt: TGTGCCACCAGTGATTCGACGGGAACTAATGAAAAACTGTTTTTT
j_call: TRBJ2-1; clone_size: -; d_call: TRBD1; v_call: TRBV2; cdr3_aa: CASSLFTGTALFF; cdr3_nt: TGTGCCAGCAGCCTCTTCACCGGGACAGCCCTGTTCTTC
j_call: TRBJ2-7; clone_size: -; d_call: TRBD1; v_call: TRBV5-1; cdr3_aa: CASSTLGQGTHEQYF; cdr3_nt: TGCGCCAGCAGCACCTTGGGACAGGGGACCCACGAGCAGTACTTC
j_call: TRBJ1-3; clone_size: -; d_call: -; v_call: TRBV28; cdr3_aa: CATILGTLGNTIYF; cdr3_nt: TGTGCCACCATCCTTGGGACACTCGGAAACACCATATATTTT
j_call: TRBJ2-2; clone_size: -; d_call: -; v_call: TRBV9; cdr3_aa: CASSGETLSGSLKGTGELFF; cdr3_nt: TGTGCCAGCAGTGGCGAGACCCTCAGCGGGTCCCTCAAGGGGACCGGGGAGCTGTTTTTT
j_call: TRBJ2-1; clone_size: -; d_call: TRBD2; v_call: TRBV7-8; cdr3_aa: CASSLLPSGTGEQFF; cdr3_nt: TGTGCCAGCAGCTTACTGCCTAGCGGGACGGGTGAGCAGTTCTTC
j_call: TRBJ2-5; clone_size: -; d_call: -; v_call: TRBV9; cdr3_aa: CASSVSLAETQYF; cdr3_nt: TGTGCCAGCAGCGTTTCCCTTGCGGAGACCCAGTACTTC
j_call: TRBJ1-1; clone_size: -; d_call: -; v_call: TRBV5-1; cdr3_aa: CASSLDTLNTEAFF; cdr3_nt: TGCGCCAGCAGCTTGGACACCTTGAACACTGAAGCTTTCTTT
j_call: TRBJ1-2; clone_size: -; d_call: TRBD1; v_call: TRBV5-1; cdr3_aa: CASSPFSGQGLNYTF; cdr3_nt: TGCGCCAGCAGCCCCTTCTCGGGACAGGGGCTAAACTACACCTTC
j_call: TRBJ2-2; clone_size: -; d_call: -; v_call: TRBV5-4; cdr3_aa: CASSSIGGGTGELFF; cdr3_nt: TGTGCCAGCAGCTCAATAGGGGGGGGCACCGGGGAGCTGTTTTTT